The rows below give T cell receptor beta chains drawn from one sample of a study of T cells in Graves' hyperthyroidism and ophthalmopathy. From the multiplex PCR reads, TCRdb called clonotypes with MiXCR, one entry per CDR3 protein. The top ten hold more than 20% of the sample, which has approximately 480,000 distinct CDR3 sequences, around 20% seen once. The sequencing sample was made of blood. These receptors all stem from a man aged 18 to 29 with Graves' hyperthyroidism. Each CDR3 is given without its conserved first and last residue. The order of the fields is J gene, V gene, CDR3 protein.

J gene: TRBJ1-5
V gene: TRBV15
CDR3 protein: ATALTTGHNQPQH

J gene: TRBJ2-5
V gene: TRBV29-1
CDR3 protein: SVARTVQETQY

J gene: TRBJ2-7
V gene: TRBV12-3/TRBV12-4
CDR3 protein: ASSHHAGEQY

J gene: TRBJ2-2
V gene: TRBV5-5
CDR3 protein: ASSLAGTPNTGELF

J gene: TRBJ1-2
V gene: TRBV30
CDR3 protein: AWDRYHDGYT

J gene: TRBJ1-5
V gene: TRBV11-2
CDR3 protein: ASSPRQRATAQPQH

J gene: TRBJ1-5
V gene: TRBV18
CDR3 protein: ASSRDSLSNQPQH

J gene: TRBJ1-5
V gene: TRBV12-3/TRBV12-4
CDR3 protein: ASRDGDYQPQH

J gene: TRBJ2-2
V gene: TRBV11-2
CDR3 protein: ASSFVTVTNTGELF

J gene: TRBJ2-7
V gene: TRBV29-1
CDR3 protein: SVDPGLATTYEQY

J gene: TRBJ1-2
V gene: TRBV4-1
CDR3 protein: ASSQYTQGYGYT

J gene: TRBJ1-1
V gene: TRBV3-1
CDR3 protein: ASTRGEGTEAF

J gene: TRBJ1-1
V gene: TRBV4-1
CDR3 protein: ASSLWEDSEAF

J gene: TRBJ2-2
V gene: TRBV11-1
CDR3 protein: ASSLYWTGRTGELF

J gene: TRBJ2-2
V gene: TRBV5-1
CDR3 protein: ASSPTSGGRDTGELF

J gene: TRBJ1-1
V gene: TRBV2
CDR3 protein: ASSDYRVNTEAF

J gene: TRBJ2-4
V gene: TRBV6-2/TRBV6-3
CDR3 protein: ASEEAGENIQY

J gene: TRBJ1-2
V gene: TRBV12-3/TRBV12-4
CDR3 protein: ASSFRADGYT

J gene: TRBJ2-5
V gene: TRBV18
CDR3 protein: ASSRDPGLRLTETQY

J gene: TRBJ2-4
V gene: TRBV12-3/TRBV12-4
CDR3 protein: ASSPGGDIKY

J gene: TRBJ1-3
V gene: TRBV7-9
CDR3 protein: ASSFLANTIY

J gene: TRBJ1-1
V gene: TRBV18
CDR3 protein: ASSWGQGTLAEAF

J gene: TRBJ1-1
V gene: TRBV12-3/TRBV12-4
CDR3 protein: ASSQRSGGNTEAF

J gene: TRBJ2-7
V gene: TRBV6-1
CDR3 protein: ASSDPQGTY

J gene: TRBJ1-1
V gene: TRBV11-2
CDR3 protein: ASSLEDRDGRTEAF

J gene: TRBJ2-4
V gene: TRBV19
CDR3 protein: ASSPRGSLEDIQY

J gene: TRBJ2-7
V gene: TRBV6-5
CDR3 protein: ASSPTKYEQY

J gene: TRBJ2-4
V gene: TRBV6-1
CDR3 protein: ASSEGPQNIKY

J gene: TRBJ1-1
V gene: TRBV11-2
CDR3 protein: ASSPDQEAF

J gene: TRBJ1-5
V gene: TRBV2
CDR3 protein: ASSEALANWEPQH

J gene: TRBJ2-2
V gene: TRBV19
CDR3 protein: ASNARGGTGELF

J gene: TRBJ1-1
V gene: TRBV15
CDR3 protein: ATSSPLGQGSTEAF

J gene: TRBJ1-1
V gene: TRBV29-1
CDR3 protein: SVERGGNTEAF

J gene: TRBJ1-2
V gene: TRBV6-5
CDR3 protein: ASRQGARGYT

J gene: TRBJ2-7
V gene: TRBV10-1
CDR3 protein: ASSSDWGYEQY

J gene: TRBJ2-5
V gene: TRBV28
CDR3 protein: ASRSTGEETQY

J gene: TRBJ2-7
V gene: TRBV20-1
CDR3 protein: SAKKTGMTREQY

J gene: TRBJ2-7
V gene: TRBV4-3
CDR3 protein: ASSQDSPNLGEQY

J gene: TRBJ1-1
V gene: TRBV30
CDR3 protein: AWIPGMDEAF

J gene: TRBJ1-1
V gene: TRBV28
CDR3 protein: ASSSETAMNTEAF

J gene: TRBJ1-1
V gene: TRBV6-5
CDR3 protein: ASSYSGQPEAF

J gene: TRBJ2-5
V gene: TRBV12-3/TRBV12-4
CDR3 protein: ASRPLMGAGETQY

J gene: TRBJ2-2
V gene: TRBV12-3/TRBV12-4
CDR3 protein: ASSPTSGPYTGELF